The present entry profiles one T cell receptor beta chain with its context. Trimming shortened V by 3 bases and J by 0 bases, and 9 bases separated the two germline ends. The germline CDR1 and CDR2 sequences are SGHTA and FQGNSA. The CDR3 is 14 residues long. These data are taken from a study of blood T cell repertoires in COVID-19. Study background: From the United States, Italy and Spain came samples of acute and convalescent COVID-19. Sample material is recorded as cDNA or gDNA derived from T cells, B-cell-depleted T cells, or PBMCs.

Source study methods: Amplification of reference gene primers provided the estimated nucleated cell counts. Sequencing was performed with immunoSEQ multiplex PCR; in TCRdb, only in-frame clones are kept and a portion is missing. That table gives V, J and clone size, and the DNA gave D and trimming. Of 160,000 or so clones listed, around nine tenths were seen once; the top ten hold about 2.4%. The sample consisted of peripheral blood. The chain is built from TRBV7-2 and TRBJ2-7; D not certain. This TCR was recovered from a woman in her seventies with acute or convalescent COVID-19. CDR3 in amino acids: CASSFSPGSYEQYF. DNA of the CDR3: TGTGCCAGCAGCTTTTCGCCAGGCTCCTACGAGCAGTACTTC.